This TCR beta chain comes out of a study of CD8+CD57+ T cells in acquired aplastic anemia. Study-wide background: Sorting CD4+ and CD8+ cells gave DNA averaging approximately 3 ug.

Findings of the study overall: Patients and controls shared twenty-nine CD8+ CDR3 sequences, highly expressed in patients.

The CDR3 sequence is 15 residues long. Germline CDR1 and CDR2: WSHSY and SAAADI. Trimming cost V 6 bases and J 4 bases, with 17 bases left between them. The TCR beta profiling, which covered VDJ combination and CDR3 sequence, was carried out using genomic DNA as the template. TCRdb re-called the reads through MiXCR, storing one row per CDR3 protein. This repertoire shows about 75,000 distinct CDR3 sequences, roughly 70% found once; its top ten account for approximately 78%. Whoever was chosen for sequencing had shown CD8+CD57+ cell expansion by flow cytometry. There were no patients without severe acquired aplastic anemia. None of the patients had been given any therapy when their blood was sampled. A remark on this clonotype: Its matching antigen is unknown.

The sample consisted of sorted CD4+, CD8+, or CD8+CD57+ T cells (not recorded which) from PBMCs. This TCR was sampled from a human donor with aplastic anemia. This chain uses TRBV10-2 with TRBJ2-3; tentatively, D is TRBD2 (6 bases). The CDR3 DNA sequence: TGCGCCAGCAGGGCCACGGGAGTTGGCGCAGATACGCAGTATTTT. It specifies CASRATGVGADTQYF.